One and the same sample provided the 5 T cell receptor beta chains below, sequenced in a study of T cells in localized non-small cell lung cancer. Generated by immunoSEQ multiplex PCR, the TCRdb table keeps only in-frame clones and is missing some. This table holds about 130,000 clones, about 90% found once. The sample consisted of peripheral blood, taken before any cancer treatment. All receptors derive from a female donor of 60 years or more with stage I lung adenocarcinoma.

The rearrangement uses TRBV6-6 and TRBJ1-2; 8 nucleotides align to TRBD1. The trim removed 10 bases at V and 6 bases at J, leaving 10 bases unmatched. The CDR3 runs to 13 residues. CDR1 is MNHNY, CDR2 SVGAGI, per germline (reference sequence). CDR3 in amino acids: CAIFTSGGDGYTF. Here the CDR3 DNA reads TGTGCCATCTTCACCTCAGGGGGCGATGGCTACACCTTC.

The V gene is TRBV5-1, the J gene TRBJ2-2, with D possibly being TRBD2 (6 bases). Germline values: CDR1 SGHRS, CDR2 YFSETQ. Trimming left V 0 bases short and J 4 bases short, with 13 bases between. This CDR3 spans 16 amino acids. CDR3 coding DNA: TGCGCCAGCAGCTTGGTCTTTAGCGGAGGCACCGGGGAGCTGTTTTTT. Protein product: CASSLVFSGGTGELFF. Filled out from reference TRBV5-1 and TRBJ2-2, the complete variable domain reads KAGVTQTPRYLIKTRGQQVTLSCSPISGHRSVSWYQQTPGQGLQFLFEYFSETQRNKGNFPGRFSGRQFSNSRSEMNVSTLELGDSALYLCASSLVFSGGTGELFFGEGSRLTVL.

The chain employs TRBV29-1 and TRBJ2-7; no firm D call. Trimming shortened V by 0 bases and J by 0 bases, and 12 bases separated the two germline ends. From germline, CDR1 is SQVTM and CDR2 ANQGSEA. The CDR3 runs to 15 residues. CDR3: CSVEDIRPHSYEQYF. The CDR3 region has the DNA TGCAGCGTTGAAGATATTCGCCCGCACTCCTACGAGCAGTACTTC.

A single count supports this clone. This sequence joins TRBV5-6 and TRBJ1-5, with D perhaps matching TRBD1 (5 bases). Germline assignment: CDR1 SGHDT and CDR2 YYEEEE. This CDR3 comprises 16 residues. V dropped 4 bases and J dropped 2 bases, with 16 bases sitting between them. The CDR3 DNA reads TGTGCCAGCAGCCTACGGACACCCTACGGCAATCAGCCCCAGCATTTT. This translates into CASSLRTPYGNQPQHF.

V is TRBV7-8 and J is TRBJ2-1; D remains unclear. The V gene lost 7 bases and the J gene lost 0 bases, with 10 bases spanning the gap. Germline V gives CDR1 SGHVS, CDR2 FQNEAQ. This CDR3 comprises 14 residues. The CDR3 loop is CASTLRSSYNEQFF. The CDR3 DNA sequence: TGTGCCAGCACCCTTAGAAGCTCCTACAATGAGCAGTTCTTC.